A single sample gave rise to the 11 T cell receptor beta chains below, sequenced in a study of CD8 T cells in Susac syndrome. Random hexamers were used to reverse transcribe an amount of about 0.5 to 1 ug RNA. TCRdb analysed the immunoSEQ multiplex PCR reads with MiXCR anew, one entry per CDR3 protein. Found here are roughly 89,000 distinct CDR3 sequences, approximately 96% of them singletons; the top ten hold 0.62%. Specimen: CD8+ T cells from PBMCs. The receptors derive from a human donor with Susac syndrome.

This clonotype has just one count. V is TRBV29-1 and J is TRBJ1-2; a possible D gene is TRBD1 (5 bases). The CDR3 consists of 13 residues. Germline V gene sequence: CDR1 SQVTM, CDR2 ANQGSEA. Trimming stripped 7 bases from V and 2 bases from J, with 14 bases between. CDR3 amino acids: CSAGTQSNYGYTF. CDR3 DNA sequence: TGCAGCGCTGGGACGCAATCCAACTATGGCTACACCTTC.

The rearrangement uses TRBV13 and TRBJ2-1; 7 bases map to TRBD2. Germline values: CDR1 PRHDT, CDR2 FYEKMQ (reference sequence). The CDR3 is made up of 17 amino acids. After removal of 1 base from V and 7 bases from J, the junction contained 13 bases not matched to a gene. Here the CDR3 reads CASSLARLASARNEQFF. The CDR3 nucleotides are TGTGCCAGCAGCTTAGCCCGACTAGCCTCCGCTAGGAATGAGCAGTTCTTC.

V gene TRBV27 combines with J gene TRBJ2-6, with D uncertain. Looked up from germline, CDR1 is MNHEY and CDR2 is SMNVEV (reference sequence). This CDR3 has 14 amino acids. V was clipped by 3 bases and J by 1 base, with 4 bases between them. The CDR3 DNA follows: TGTGCCAGCAGTTTTGATTCTGGGGCCAACGTCCTGACTTTC. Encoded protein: CASSFDSGANVLTF.

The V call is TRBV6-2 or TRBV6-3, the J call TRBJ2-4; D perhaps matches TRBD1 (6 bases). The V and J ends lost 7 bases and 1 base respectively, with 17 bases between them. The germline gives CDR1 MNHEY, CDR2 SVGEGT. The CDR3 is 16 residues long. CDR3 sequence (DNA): TGTGCCAGCACCCAAGGGGGTCGATTGGCCAAAAACATTCAGTACTTC. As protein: CASTQGGRLAKNIQYF.

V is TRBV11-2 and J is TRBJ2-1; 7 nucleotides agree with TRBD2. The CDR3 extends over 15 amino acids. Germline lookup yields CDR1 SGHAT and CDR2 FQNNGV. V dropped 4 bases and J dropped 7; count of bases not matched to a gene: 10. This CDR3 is CASSSLGTMANEQFF. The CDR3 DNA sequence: TGTGCCAGCAGCTCTTTGGGGACTATGGCGAATGAGCAGTTCTTC.

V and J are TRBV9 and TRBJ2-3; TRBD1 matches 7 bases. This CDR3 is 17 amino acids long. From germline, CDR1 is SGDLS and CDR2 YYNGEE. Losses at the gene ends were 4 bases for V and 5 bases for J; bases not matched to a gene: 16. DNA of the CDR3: TGTGCCAGCAGCTCTACTTCGGACAGGTCTGTTTTAGATACGCAGTATTTT. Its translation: CASSSTSDRSVLDTQYF.

CDR3 in DNA: TGCAGTGCGCCCCGGGACCTATACAATGAGCAGTTCTTC. Translated: CSAPRDLYNEQFF. This chain uses TRBV20-1 with TRBJ2-1; D may be TRBD1 or TRBD2 (5 bases each). In germline, CDR1 is DFQATT, CDR2 SNEGSKA (reference sequence). The CDR3 contains 13 residues. Trimming pared 6 bases from V and 4 bases from J, leaving 13 bases between.

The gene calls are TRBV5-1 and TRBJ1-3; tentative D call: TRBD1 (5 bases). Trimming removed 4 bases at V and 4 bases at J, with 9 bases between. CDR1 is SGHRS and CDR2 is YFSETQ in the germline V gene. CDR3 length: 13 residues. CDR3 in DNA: TGCGCCAGCAGCCGGGACGTGGGAAACACCATATATTTT. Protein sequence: CASSRDVGNTIYF.

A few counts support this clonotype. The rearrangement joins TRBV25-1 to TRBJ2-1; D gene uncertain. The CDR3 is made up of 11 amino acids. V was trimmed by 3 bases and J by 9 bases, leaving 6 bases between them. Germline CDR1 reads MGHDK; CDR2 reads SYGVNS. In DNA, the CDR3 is TGTGCCAGCAGTGAGTATATTGAGCAGTTCTTC. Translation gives CASSEYIEQFF.

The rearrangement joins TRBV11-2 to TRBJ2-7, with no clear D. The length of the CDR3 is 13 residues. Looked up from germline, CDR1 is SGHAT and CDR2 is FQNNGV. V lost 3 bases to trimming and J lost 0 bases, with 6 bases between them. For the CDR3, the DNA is TGTGCCAGCAGCTTCGACACCTCCTACGAGCAGTACTTC. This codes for CASSFDTSYEQYF.

The DNA of the CDR3 is TGTGCCTGGAGTGTTATGGAGACTGAAGCTTTCTTT. Its translation: CAWSVMETEAFF. The V call is TRBV30, the J call TRBJ1-1; D remains unclear. There are 12 residues in the CDR3. V was shortened by 0 bases and J by 5 bases, with 7 bases between the two germline ends. Germline values: CDR1 GTSNPN, CDR2 SVGIG (reference sequence).